Each of the 28 T cell receptor beta chains below was sequenced from the same sample in a study of OX40 agonist ivuxolimab in advanced cancers. TCRdb's table, derived via immunoSEQ multiplex PCR, lists solely in-frame clones and lacks some. The table lists under 30,000 clones, around 76% of them singletons. This specimen was CD4+ or CD8+ T cells sorted from blood, taken in a trial of the OX40 agonist ivuxolimab. All receptors come from an adult with an advanced solid tumor such as melanoma, head and neck, liver or kidney cancer.

In DNA, the CDR3 is TGTGCCAGCAGTGTGGGGTCCCTGACTGGCTACACCTTC. This gives the protein CASSVGSLTGYTF. The rearrangement links TRBV27 to TRBJ1-2; the D is unclear. The germline V gene encodes CDR1 MNHEY and CDR2 SMNVEV (reference sequence). The V gene lost 5 bases and the J gene lost 7 bases, with 14 bases spanning the gap. This CDR3 contains 13 residues.

The DNA for the CDR3 is TGTGCCAGCAGCTTGTCCCGGACAGGGTTTGTCGTCTATGGCTACACCTTC. Its translation is CASSLSRTGFVVYGYTF. The rearrangement uses TRBV7-9 and TRBJ1-2, with TRBD1 matching 8 bases. After removal of 3 bases from V and 4 bases from J, the junction contained 13 bases not matched to a gene. The CDR3 runs 17 residues. Germline CDR1 and CDR2: SEHNR and FQNEAQ (reference sequence).

This sequence joins TRBV5-1 and TRBJ2-7; the D gene is possibly TRBD2 (7 bases). The germline gives CDR1 SGHRS, CDR2 YFSETQ. The CDR3 loop spans 15 amino acids. Trimming stripped 0 bases from V and 4 bases from J, with 14 bases between. The CDR3 loop reads CASSLEGGGSYEQYF. For the CDR3, the DNA is TGCGCCAGCAGCTTGGAGGGGGGAGGGAGTTACGAGCAGTACTTC.

This chain joins TRBV11-1 and TRBJ1-4; D ambiguous. Germline lookup yields CDR1 SGHAT and CDR2 FQDESV (reference sequence). The CDR3 is made up of 16 amino acids. Trimming removed 3 bases from V and 0 bases from J, with 11 bases in between. CDR3 sequence: CASSFAASATNEKLFF. The CDR3 DNA follows: TGTGCCAGCAGCTTTGCGGCATCTGCAACTAATGAAAAACTGTTTTTT.

J is TRBJ1-1 and V is TRBV5-4; D uncertain. Germline CDR1 is SGHNT and CDR2 is YYREEE (reference sequence). The CDR3 length is 14 residues. With 0 bases removed from V and 0 bases from J, the gap between germline ends came to 6 bases. The CDR3 DNA follows: TGTGCCAGCAGCTTGGCCGGGATGAACACTGAAGCTTTCTTT. Amino acid sequence: CASSLAGMNTEAFF.

The V and J genes are TRBV7-6 and TRBJ2-7; no clear D gene. CDR3 length: 12 residues. Germline V lookup: CDR1 SGHVS, CDR2 FNYEAQ. V lost 4 bases, J lost 3 bases, and 7 bases lay in between. CDR3 nucleotide sequence: TGTGCCAGCAGCTCCAGCAACTACGAGCAGTACTTC. This codes for CASSSSNYEQYF.

The chain employs TRBV7-6 and TRBJ2-5, with 12 bases identical to TRBD2. The junction had 3 bases not matched to a gene; V was cut back by 8 bases and J by 5 bases. The CDR3 covers 13 residues. In germline, CDR1 is SGHVS, CDR2 FNYEAQ. This CDR3 is CASDLAGGETQYF. Written as DNA, the CDR3 is TGTGCCAGCGACCTAGCGGGGGGGGAGACCCAGTACTTC.

The V call is TRBV27, the J call TRBJ2-7; TRBD1 matches 9 bases. Germline V gene sequence: CDR1 MNHEY, CDR2 SMNVEV (reference sequence). Losses at the gene ends were 4 bases for V and 7 bases for J; bases not matched to a gene: 8. This CDR3 is 14 amino acids long. The CDR3 DNA is TGTGCCAGCAGTTCCTGGACAGGGGCCGGGGAGCAGTACTTC. Translated, it gives CASSSWTGAGEQYF.

In its sample, this clone was seen a few times. The V gene is TRBV6-6, the J gene TRBJ2-2; D unclear. Between the trimmed V and J ends, which lost 11 bases and 5 bases, there was a span of 9 bases. Germline CDR1 MNHNY, CDR2 SVGAGI (reference sequence). The CDR3 consists of 11 residues. The CDR3 nucleotides are TGTGCCGTTCTAGGGACCGGGGAGCTGTTTTTT. It codes for CAVLGTGELFF.

The chain's CDR3 is CASSLGGGSSYNEQFF. The CDR3 DNA follows: TGTGCCAGCAGCTTGGGGGGAGGGAGCTCCTACAATGAGCAGTTCTTC. The chain employs TRBV5-6 and TRBJ2-1, with 7 positions matching TRBD2. The germline V gene has CDR1 SGHDT and CDR2 YYEEEE. V gave up 0 bases and J gave up 0 bases; unmatched junction bases: 3. The CDR3 length is 16 residues.

This clone was detected only a few times. The J gene is TRBJ2-1, the V gene TRBV7-9, with 8 bases matching TRBD2. Germline loops: CDR1 SEHNR, CDR2 FQNEAQ (reference sequence). The junction had 9 bases not matched to a gene; V was cut back by 5 bases and J by 3 bases. The CDR3 totals 16 residues. For the CDR3, the DNA is TGTGCCAGCAGCAGGGCAGCGGGGGCTCTCTACAATGAGCAGTTCTTC. As protein: CASSRAAGALYNEQFF.

This clone is deemed medium-sized. The chain employs TRBV7-8 and TRBJ2-5; 8 bases match TRBD1. Germline V gives CDR1 SGHVS, CDR2 FQNEAQ. V gave up 4 bases and J gave up 0 bases; unmatched junction bases: 4. The CDR3 is 15 residues long. CDR3 DNA: TGTGCCAGCAGCTGCCGGGACAGGTACCAAGAGACCCAGTACTTC. It translates to CASSCRDRYQETQYF.

This chain joins TRBV27 and TRBJ2-1; TRBD2 is a possible D gene (6 bases). Per the germline V gene, CDR1 is MNHEY and CDR2 is SMNVEV (reference sequence). This CDR3 has 16 amino acids. V lost 2 bases and J 2 bases, leaving 13 bases between the germline ends. The CDR3 protein is CASSLPPRGPYNEQFF. The CDR3 DNA is TGTGCCAGCAGTTTACCCCCGCGGGGCCCCTACAATGAGCAGTTCTTC.

The chain has TRBV7-9 and TRBJ2-7; TRBD1 matches at 9 bases. Germline CDR1 and CDR2: SEHNR and FQNEAQ (reference sequence). This CDR3 is 16 amino acids long. The ends lost 5 bases at V and 3 bases at J; junction bases unmatched: 11. CDR3 sequence (DNA): TGTGCCAGCAGCACCATAGGACAGGGGTATTTCTACGAGCAGTACTTC. It codes for CASSTIGQGYFYEQYF.

The table lists this clone with a count of one. The rearrangement joins TRBV4-3 to TRBJ1-2, with TRBD1 identical over 8 bases. The germline V gene encodes CDR1 LGHNA and CDR2 YSLEER. The CDR3 loop spans 16 amino acids. Losses at the gene ends were 0 bases for V and 4 bases for J; bases not matched to a gene: 7. The CDR3 spells CASSQDEQGAPYGYTF. Here the CDR3 DNA reads TGCGCCAGCAGCCAAGATGAGCAGGGGGCTCCCTATGGCTACACCTTC.

The chain recombines TRBV7-2 with TRBJ2-1, with a tentative D call TRBD1 (5 bases). Between the trimmed V and J ends, which lost 1 base and 9 bases, there was a span of 10 bases. CDR1 SGHTA and CDR2 FQGNSA come from the germline V gene. This CDR3 region has 13 residues. CDR3 loop: CASSLGQGSEQFF. The CDR3 region has the DNA TGTGCCAGCAGCTTAGGTCAGGGTAGTGAGCAGTTCTTC.

V is TRBV29-1 and J is TRBJ1-1; D might be TRBD1 (5 bases). The length of the CDR3 is 11 residues. Germline V lookup: CDR1 SQVTM, CDR2 ANQGSEA. V lost 7 bases and J lost 1, with 7 bases in between. CDR3 protein: CSGDRNTEAFF. Written as DNA, the CDR3 is TGCAGCGGTGACAGGAACACTGAAGCTTTCTTT.

The CDR3 sequence: CASSVSPAEQYF. The DNA of the CDR3 is TGTGCCAGCAGCGTGTCTCCGGCAGAGCAGTATTTT. The chain recombines TRBV9 with TRBJ2-3, with unresolved D. The CDR3 runs 12 residues. V gave up 2 bases and J gave up 11 bases, with 12 bases separating them. The V gene's germline CDR1 is SGDLS and CDR2 YYNGEE. The full variable domain, with the rest looked up from reference TRBV9 and TRBJ2-3, is DSGVTQTPKHLITATGQRVTLRCSPRSGDLSVYWYQQSLDQGLQFLIQYYNGEERAKGNILERFSAQQFPDLHSELNLSSLELGDSALYFCASSVSPAEQYFGPGTRLTVL.

This clone was seen a handful of times. This rearrangement joins TRBV19 to TRBJ1-1; a weak D match, TRBD1 (5 bases). Trimming stripped 2 bases from V and 4 bases from J, with 14 bases between. The CDR3 extends over 15 amino acids. The germline gives CDR1 LNHDA, CDR2 SQIVND (reference sequence). The CDR3 loop reads CASSISRLGGTEAFF. For the CDR3, the DNA is TGTGCCAGTAGTATATCGAGACTGGGGGGCACTGAAGCTTTCTTT.

The chain couples TRBV10-3 to TRBJ2-1; 8 nucleotides line up with TRBD1. After removal of 6 bases from V and 3 bases from J, the junction contained 7 bases not matched to a gene. The CDR3 totals 15 residues. Germline CDR1 and CDR2: ENHRY and SYGVKD. CDR3 nucleotides: TGTGCCATCAGAACGACAGGGGCGGTCTACAATGAGCAGTTCTTC. Translating it yields CAIRTTGAVYNEQFF.

The CDR3 reads CASSLNSGGSYEQYF. The CDR3 DNA follows: TGTGCCAGCAGCTTAAATAGCGGGGGCTCCTACGAGCAGTACTTC. This sequence joins TRBV7-6 and TRBJ2-5; 9 nucleotides line up with TRBD2. The end of the DNA aligns better with TRBJ2-7, so the J call may be wrong. CDR3 length: 15 residues. CDR1 is SGHVS, CDR2 FNYEAQ, per germline.

The chain joins TRBV6-1 to TRBJ2-7, with TRBD2 matching 7 bases. V lost 5 bases to trimming and J lost 3 bases; unmatched junction nucleotides: 4. CDR3 length equals 13 residues. The germline gives CDR1 MNHNS, CDR2 SASEGT. The CDR3 sequence is CASSSGEFYEQYF. As DNA, the CDR3 is TGTGCCAGCAGTAGCGGGGAGTTCTACGAGCAGTACTTC.

The chain couples TRBV19 to TRBJ1-1; D is ambiguous. The germline V and J ends were trimmed by 3 bases and 6 bases, with 8 bases remaining between them. Germline V CDR1 and CDR2: LNHDA, SQIVND (reference sequence). The CDR3 has 12 residues. In DNA, the CDR3 is TGTGCCAGTAGTATCCCCGGTGCTGAAGCTTTCTTT. It is translated as CASSIPGAEAFF.

This clone appeared a few times. V usage is TRBV4-1 and J usage is TRBJ1-2; D possibly corresponds to TRBD1 (5 bases). Germline V gives CDR1 MGHRA, CDR2 YSYEKL. Trimming shortened V by 0 bases and J by 1 base, and 12 bases separated the two germline ends. The CDR3 totals 16 residues. DNA of the CDR3: TGCGCCAGCAGCCAAGACAGGGTGGGCCATAACTATGGCTACACCTTC. Its protein product is CASSQDRVGHNYGYTF.

This sequence joins TRBV6-5 and TRBJ1-1; no firm D call. Trimming shortened V by 5 bases and J by 0 bases, and 7 bases separated the two germline ends. The germline gives CDR1 MNHEY, CDR2 SVGAGI. The CDR3 is made up of 13 amino acids. For the CDR3, the DNA is TGTGCCAGCAGTGACAAGATGAACACTGAAGCTTTCTTT. Its translation: CASSDKMNTEAFF.

The chain recombines TRBV27 with TRBJ2-1, with 8 positions matching TRBD2. Germline V gene sequence: CDR1 MNHEY, CDR2 SMNVEV (reference sequence). Trimming took 5 bases from V and 6 from J; bases not matched to a gene: 15. The CDR3 sequence is 17 residues long. For the CDR3, the DNA is TGTGCCAGCAGTCCCCTCATGGTTAGCGGGGTCCCCAATGAGCAGTTCTTC. As protein: CASSPLMVSGVPNEQFF.

The chain is built from TRBV18 and TRBJ1-4; TRBD1 might be the D (5 bases). CDR3 length: 16 residues. Germline-derived CDR1 and CDR2 are KGHSH and LQKENI. The V end was cut by 6 bases, the J end by 4 bases, with 18 bases between. In nucleotides, the CDR3 is TGTGCCAGCTCGCTCGAACTCCGGGGCAATAATGAAAAACTGTTTTTT. This translates into CASSLELRGNNEKLFF.

V gene TRBV27 combines with J gene TRBJ2-1, with a weak D call TRBD1 (6 bases). Germline assignment: CDR1 MNHEY and CDR2 SMNVEV (reference sequence). The CDR3 totals 16 residues. V dropped 0 bases and J dropped 4 bases, with 13 bases sitting between them. The chain's CDR3 is CASSLSAGVLYNEQFF. The CDR3 DNA reads as TGTGCCAGCAGTTTATCAGCAGGGGTTCTTTACAATGAGCAGTTCTTC.